This TCR beta chain was retrieved from a study of T-cell reconstitution after alpha-beta-depleted transplantation in children. Study-wide findings and caveats: A year post-transplant, T-cell counts and diversity derived mostly from newly produced T cells. Where alpha-beta T cells came from about two months after transplant was reportedly several hundred expanded graft clones.

TCRbeta library preparation incorporated unique molecular identifiers. TCRdb re-called the PCR reads through MiXCR, storing one row per CDR3 protein. Here the sample spans just over 200,000 distinct CDR3 sequences, roughly 8.3% being singletons. To note about this clonotype: Its antigen is unidentified.

This clonotype originated in a male patient between 2 and 10 years old who had a stem cell transplant for acute myeloid leukemia, so the T cells may come from the graft donor. Sequencing used PBMCs, mostly from graft donor cells, obtained 360 days after TCRalphabeta/CD19-depleted stem cell transplant.

CDR3: CASSYSRLAGNEQFF. CDR3 bases: TGTGCCAGCAGTTACTCGCGGCTAGCGGGAAATGAGCAGTTCTTC. This sequence joins TRBV6-2 or TRBV6-3 and TRBJ2-1; 9 bases agree with TRBD2. The CDR3 totals 15 residues. V lost 0 bases and J lost 7; bases outside the gene matches: 4. CDR1 and CDR2 from the germline V gene are MNHEY and SVGEGT.